What follows are 8 T cell receptor beta chains derived from one specimen sequenced in a study of shared clonotypes between healthy human individuals. Some clones are missing from TCRdb's copy, which holds only in-frame ones; the method was immunoSEQ multiplex PCR. Of approximately 2,000,000 clones listed, approximately 90% are singletons. Material: naive CD4+ T cells from PBMCs. Subset denoted: CD45RA+ positively selected. Receptors originate from a man aged 18 to 29 in good health. Some clones in this sample may be carry-over from other donors' samples.

Here the CDR3 reads CASSYRLEGETQYF. The CDR3 region has the DNA TGCGCCAGCAGCTACCGACTAGAGGGAGAGACCCAGTACTTC. V is TRBV5-1 and J is TRBJ2-5, with a possible D match to TRBD2 (6 bases). CDR1 SGHRS and CDR2 YFSETQ come from the germline V gene. Trimming shortened V by 3 bases and J by 4 bases, and 13 bases separated the two germline ends. The CDR3 spans 14 residues. The variable domain in full, with the rest retrieved from reference TRBV5-1 and TRBJ2-5, is KAGVTQTPRYLIKTRGQQVTLSCSPISGHRSVSWYQQTPGQGLQFLFEYFSETQRNKGNFPGRFSGRQFSNSRSEMNVSTLELGDSALYLCASSYRLEGETQYFGPGTRLLVL.

This clone is a singleton in its sample. The chain recombines TRBV7-6 with TRBJ2-3, with 10 bases identical to TRBD2. Germline lookup yields CDR1 SGHVS and CDR2 FNYEAQ. The CDR3 covers 16 residues. V was clipped by 5 bases and J by 6 bases; unmatched bases: 11. The DNA of the CDR3 is TGTGCCAGCAGCCTATCAAGCGGGAGGGCCGGTGATACGCAGTATTTT. Translating gives CASSLSSGRAGDTQYF.

The rearrangement links TRBV5-4 to TRBJ2-7; possibly TRBD2 for D (6 bases). V was pared by 3 bases and J by 4 bases, with 23 bases between. CDR1 and CDR2 from the germline V gene are SGHNT and YYREEE (reference sequence). CDR3 size: 17 residues. CDR3 bases: TGTGCCAGCAGCTCTCCAGGCAGAGGTGGCGGGGCGTACGAGCAGTACTTC. Protein: CASSSPGRGGGAYEQYF.

The chain has TRBV15 and TRBJ2-7, with TRBD1 as a possible D gene (6 bases). Germline V gene lookup returns CDR1 LNHNV and CDR2 YYDKDF (reference sequence). V lost 1 base and J 2 bases, leaving 9 bases between the germline ends. The length of the CDR3 is 14 residues. CDR3 in amino acids: CATSRVGGPYEQYF. The CDR3 DNA reads as TGTGCCACCAGCAGAGTAGGGGGTCCCTACGAGCAGTACTTC.

The gene calls are TRBV15 and TRBJ2-7; D may be TRBD1 (5 bases). The V end lost 2 bases, the J end lost 5 bases, and 19 bases lay between the germline ends. The CDR3 has 16 amino acids. CDR1 and CDR2 from the germline V gene are LNHNV and YYDKDF (reference sequence). In DNA form, the CDR3 reads TGTGCCACCAGCAGAAACTTCAGGGCCCTATTCCACGAGCAGTACTTC. Residues: CATSRNFRALFHEQYF. Full variable domain (rest looked up from reference TRBV15 and TRBJ2-7): DAMVIQNPRYQVTQFGKPVTLSCSQTLNHNVMYWYQQKSSQAPKLLFHYYDKDFNNEADTPDNFQSRRPNTSFCFLDIRSPGLGDTAMYLCATSRNFRALFHEQYFGPGTRLTVT.

This sequence joins TRBV29-1 and TRBJ2-4; the D gene is possibly TRBD2 (5 bases). The CDR3 has 13 amino acids. Trimming took 7 bases from V and 0 from J, leaving 10 bases between them. The germline V gene has CDR1 SQVTM and CDR2 ANQGSEA. This CDR3 reads CSATREAKNIQYF. CDR3 nucleotide sequence: TGCAGCGCTACGAGGGAAGCCAAAAACATTCAGTACTTC. The full variable domain, rest sourced from reference TRBV29-1 and TRBJ2-4, is SAVISQKPSRDICQRGTSLTIQCQVDSQVTMMFWYRQQPGQSLTLIATANQGSEATYESGFVIDKFPISRPNLTFSTLTVSNMSPEDSSIYLCSATREAKNIQYFGAGTRLSVL.

The chain links TRBV28 to TRBJ2-3, with a tentative D call TRBD1 (6 bases). The CDR3 length is 13 residues. CDR1 and CDR2 (germline): MDHEN, SYDVKM. The V end was cut by 6 bases, the J end by 7 bases, with 14 bases between. The CDR3 loop is CASRLTGRNTQYF. In DNA, the CDR3 is TGTGCCAGCAGGCTAACAGGGCGAAATACGCAGTATTTT.

The gene calls are TRBV10-2 and TRBJ2-1; D perhaps matches TRBD1 (6 bases). The CDR3 contains 12 residues. V lost 4 bases and J 15 bases, leaving 16 bases between the germline ends. Germline CDR1 and CDR2: WSHSY and SAAADI. The CDR3 is CASSGDIRMPFF. In DNA, the CDR3 is TGCGCCAGCAGTGGGGACATCCGGATGCCGTTCTTC.